This entry describes one T cell receptor (beta chain). Its specificity is unknown. The junction differs from germline at one of its ends, possibly a read error. Three rounds of nested PCR, following a modified ARM-PCR protocol, produced the TCRbeta library. TCRdb analysed the multiplex PCR reads with MiXCR anew, one entry per CDR3 protein. This table has some 100,000 distinct CDR3 sequences, roughly two thirds appearing once. CDR1 is LGHNA and CDR2 is YNFKEQ in the germline V gene. This CDR3 region has 15 residues. The template was RNA from unsorted bulk tissue. This non-tumor lung sample came from over 3 cm beyond the tumor edge. The sample comes from a study of tumor and adjacent non-tumor tissue in lung cancer. At the level of the study: Patients were aged about 30 to 85, 10 men and roughly 5 women, stage I to III.

General observations from the study: Top 100 clones took a larger repertoire share in normal lung. TCR diversity was significantly greater in tumor than normal lung tissue. Shorter survival was associated with higher TCR diversity in tumors.

Sample: distant non-tumor lung tissue. The chain couples TRBV4-2 to TRBJ1-1, with D tentatively TRBD1 (5 bases). The sequence was obtained from a man aged 25 to 45 with non-small cell lung cancer. CDR3 in DNA: TGTGCCAGCAGCCAAGAGGAGTCGGGAGGGACTGAAGCTCTCTTT. Amino acid sequence: CASSQEESGGTEALF.